These T cell receptor beta chains were read from a single sample in a study of blood T cell repertoires in COVID-19. Sequencing used immunoSEQ multiplex PCR; TCRdb keeps in-frame clones, though not all of them. The sample records around 100,000 clones, approximately 84% being singletons. The sequencing input was peripheral blood. All receptors come from a man in his forties with acute or convalescent COVID-19. The CDR3 runs from the conserved cysteine through the conserved F or W. A D gene is named only where the DNA matches it firmly. A clone size is listed for some rows: how often the clone was seen (once, few, many), or a class if it is expanded.

cdr3_nt: TGTGCCAGCAGTGGTCCGGGGGGGCGGGATACGCAGTATTTT; cdr3_aa: CASSGPGGRDTQYF; v_call: TRBV2; clone_size: .; j_call: TRBJ2-3; d_call: TRBD2
cdr3_nt: TGTGCCAGCAGTGAACGGCTAGCGGCGCTCGCGAACACCGGGGAGCTGTTTTTT; cdr3_aa: CASSERLAALANTGELFF; v_call: TRBV2; clone_size: .; j_call: TRBJ2-2; d_call: TRBD2
cdr3_nt: TGTGCCAGCAGTGAATTTCGCCCCAGTAAAAATCAGCCCCAGCATTTT; cdr3_aa: CASSEFRPSKNQPQHF; v_call: TRBV6-1; clone_size: .; j_call: TRBJ1-5; d_call: .
cdr3_nt: TGTGCCAGTAGTCCCTACGGGTTTTCACCCCTCCACTTT; cdr3_aa: CASSPYGFSPLHF; v_call: TRBV19; clone_size: .; j_call: TRBJ1-6; d_call: .
cdr3_nt: TGTGCCAGCAGCCGACTAGGTTCGGACGAGCAGTACTTC; cdr3_aa: CASSRLGSDEQYF; v_call: TRBV3-1/TRBV3-2; clone_size: .; j_call: TRBJ2-7; d_call: .
cdr3_nt: TGTGCCAGCAACCGTTGGGGGCCTGGTAATTCACCCCTCCACTTT; cdr3_aa: CASNRWGPGNSPLHF; v_call: TRBV2; clone_size: .; j_call: TRBJ1-6; d_call: .
cdr3_nt: TGTGCCAGCAGCCCTCCCAGGGTAGGCGAGACCCAGTACTTC; cdr3_aa: CASSPPRVGETQYF; v_call: TRBV7-9; clone_size: .; j_call: TRBJ2-5; d_call: .
cdr3_nt: TGTGCCAGCAGCTTGTTGACATCTAGCACAGATACGCAGTATTTT; cdr3_aa: CASSLLTSSTDTQYF; v_call: TRBV5-6; clone_size: .; j_call: TRBJ2-3; d_call: .
cdr3_nt: TGTGCCAGCAGCCCAGACTACTTACTAGTTCATCCGGAGCTGTTTTTT; cdr3_aa: CASSPDYLLVHPELFF; v_call: TRBV5-8; clone_size: .; j_call: TRBJ2-2; d_call: .
cdr3_nt: TGTGCCAGCAGCCCCACCGACAGACAGAACACCGGGGAGCTGTTTTTT; cdr3_aa: CASSPTDRQNTGELFF; v_call: TRBV7-9; clone_size: .; j_call: TRBJ2-2; d_call: .
cdr3_nt: TGTGCCAGCAGCTTACCGAAGGGACTAGCGGGGGACAAACCAAAAACAGATACGCAGTATTTT; cdr3_aa: CASSLPKGLAGDKPKTDTQYF; v_call: TRBV7-3; clone_size: .; j_call: TRBJ2-3; d_call: TRBD2
cdr3_nt: TGCGCCAGCAGCCAGTACAGGGCAACTAATGAAAAACTGTTTTTT; cdr3_aa: CASSQYRATNEKLFF; v_call: TRBV4-3; clone_size: .; j_call: TRBJ1-4; d_call: .
cdr3_nt: TGTGCCTGGACAGCGGGGGGCTTTTTCTACGAGCAGTACTTC; cdr3_aa: CAWTAGGFFYEQYF; v_call: TRBV30; clone_size: .; j_call: TRBJ2-7; d_call: TRBD2
cdr3_nt: TGTGCCAGCAGCTTAGCGCGGATTGGGGATACGCAGTATTTT; cdr3_aa: CASSLARIGDTQYF; v_call: TRBV7-2; clone_size: .; j_call: TRBJ2-3; d_call: .
cdr3_nt: TGTGCCAGCAGTGAAAACAGGGCCTTTGATCAGCCCCAGCATTTT; cdr3_aa: CASSENRAFDQPQHF; v_call: TRBV6-1; clone_size: few; j_call: TRBJ1-5; d_call: .
cdr3_nt: TGTGCCAGCAGTTTAAGACAGGGGGCTTACGAGCAGTACTTC; cdr3_aa: CASSLRQGAYEQYF; v_call: TRBV27; clone_size: few; j_call: TRBJ2-7; d_call: TRBD1
cdr3_nt: TGCGCCAGCAGAAGGACAGCCTCTGGAAACACCATATATTTT; cdr3_aa: CASRRTASGNTIYF; v_call: TRBV4-1; clone_size: .; j_call: TRBJ1-3; d_call: .
cdr3_nt: TGTGCAAGTCGCTTAGGCCGGGAGGAAAAGTACAATGAGCAGTTCTTC; cdr3_aa: CASRLGREEKYNEQFF; v_call: TRBV12-2; clone_size: .; j_call: TRBJ2-1; d_call: .
cdr3_nt: TGCGCCAGCAGCTCAACAGGGGGCAGCCATATCGGGGAGCTGTTTTTT; cdr3_aa: CASSSTGGSHIGELFF; v_call: TRBV5-1; clone_size: .; j_call: TRBJ2-2; d_call: TRBD1
cdr3_nt: TGTGCCAGCAGCTTAGTTTCTTTTGGGACAGGGGGCCACGAGCAGTACTTC; cdr3_aa: CASSLVSFGTGGHEQYF; v_call: TRBV7-2; clone_size: .; j_call: TRBJ2-7; d_call: TRBD1
cdr3_nt: TGTGCCAGCAGCCCCCCCGGACACGAAGTGAACACTGAAGCTTTCTTT; cdr3_aa: CASSPPGHEVNTEAFF; v_call: TRBV21-1; clone_size: .; j_call: TRBJ1-1; d_call: .
cdr3_nt: TGTGCCAGCAGCGAGGAGGGACAGCTCACAGATACGCAGTATTTT; cdr3_aa: CASSEEGQLTDTQYF; v_call: TRBV5-4; clone_size: .; j_call: TRBJ2-3; d_call: .
cdr3_nt: TGTGCCAGCAGCAGGGGGCGGCAGGGTGAAAAACTGTTTTTT; cdr3_aa: CASSRGRQGEKLFF; v_call: TRBV6-5; clone_size: .; j_call: TRBJ1-4; d_call: TRBD1
cdr3_nt: TGTGCCAGCAGCGGGGAGGCCAACTATGGCTACACCTTC; cdr3_aa: CASSGEANYGYTF; v_call: TRBV7-2; clone_size: .; j_call: TRBJ1-2; d_call: .
cdr3_nt: TGTGCCAGCAGCCCGACAGGGGACTATGGCTACACCTTC; cdr3_aa: CASSPTGDYGYTF; v_call: TRBV11-1; clone_size: .; j_call: TRBJ1-2; d_call: TRBD1
cdr3_nt: TGTGCCAGCAGCGACTACACGTACCAAGAGACCCAGTACTTC; cdr3_aa: CASSDYTYQETQYF; v_call: TRBV5-4; clone_size: .; j_call: TRBJ2-5; d_call: .
cdr3_nt: TGTGCCAGCAGTTACGACAGGGGGGTGAACACTGAAGCTTTCTTT; cdr3_aa: CASSYDRGVNTEAFF; v_call: TRBV6-5; clone_size: .; j_call: TRBJ1-1; d_call: TRBD1
cdr3_nt: TGTGCCAGCAGCTCCTTAATCCGGACAGGGGCCGGAAACACCATATATTTT; cdr3_aa: CASSSLIRTGAGNTIYF; v_call: TRBV11-2; clone_size: .; j_call: TRBJ1-3; d_call: TRBD1
cdr3_nt: TGTGCCAGCAGCTTAGGGGGTCGAGCGGGGTTGGAGACCCAGTACTTC; cdr3_aa: CASSLGGRAGLETQYF; v_call: TRBV7-2; clone_size: .; j_call: TRBJ2-5; d_call: TRBD2
cdr3_nt: TGTGCCACCAGCAGAGATTGGGGGGGCTCCTACGAGCAGTACTTC; cdr3_aa: CATSRDWGGSYEQYF; v_call: TRBV15; clone_size: .; j_call: TRBJ2-7; d_call: TRBD2